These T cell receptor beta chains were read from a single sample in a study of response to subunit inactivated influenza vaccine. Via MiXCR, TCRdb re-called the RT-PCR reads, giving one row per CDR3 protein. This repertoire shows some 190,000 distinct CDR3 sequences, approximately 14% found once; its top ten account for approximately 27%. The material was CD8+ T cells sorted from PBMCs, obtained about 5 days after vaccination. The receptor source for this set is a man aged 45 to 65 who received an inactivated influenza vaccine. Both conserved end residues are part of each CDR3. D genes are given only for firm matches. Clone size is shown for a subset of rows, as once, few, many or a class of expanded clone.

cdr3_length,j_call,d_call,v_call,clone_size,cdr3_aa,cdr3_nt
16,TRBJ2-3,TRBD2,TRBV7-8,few,CASSPGTSGSTDTQYF,TGTGCCAGCAGCCCCGGGACTAGCGGAAGCACAGATACGCAGTATTTT
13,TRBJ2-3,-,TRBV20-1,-,CSARDPSTDTQYF,TGCAGTGCTCGAGACCCTAGCACAGATACGCAGTATTTT
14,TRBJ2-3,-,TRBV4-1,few,CASSLQRRPDTQYF,TGCGCCAGCAGCCTACAACGTCGACCAGATACGCAGTATTTT
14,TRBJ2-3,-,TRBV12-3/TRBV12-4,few,CASSPNRYTDTQYF,TGTGCCAGCAGCCCTAATAGATACACAGATACGCAGTATTTT
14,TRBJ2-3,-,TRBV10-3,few,CAISESITADTQYF,TGTGCCATCAGTGAGTCGATTACGGCAGATACGCAGTATTTT
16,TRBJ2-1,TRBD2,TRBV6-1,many,CASRETSGSLYNEQFF,TGTGCCAGCAGAGAAACTAGCGGGAGCCTCTACAATGAGCAGTTCTTC
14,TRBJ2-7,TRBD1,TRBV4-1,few,CASSLNRGTYEQYF,TGCGCCAGCAGCCTGAACAGGGGAACCTACGAGCAGTACTTC
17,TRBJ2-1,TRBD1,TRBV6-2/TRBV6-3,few,CASSSPTGIGLYNEQFF,TGTGCCAGCAGTTCACCGACAGGGATAGGACTCTACAATGAGCAGTTCTTC
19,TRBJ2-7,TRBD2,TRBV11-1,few,CASSSGPGRVAGGTGEQYF,TGTGCCAGCAGCTCTGGACCGGGAAGGGTAGCGGGAGGAACGGGCGAGCAGTACTTC
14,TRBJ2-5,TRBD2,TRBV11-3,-,CASSGLAGVDTQYF,TGTGCCAGCAGCGGACTAGCCGGAGTCGACACCCAGTACTTC
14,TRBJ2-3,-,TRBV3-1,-,CASSLDYLTDTQYF,TGTGCCAGCAGCCTGGATTACTTAACAGATACGCAGTATTTT
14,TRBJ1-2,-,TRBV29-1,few,CSVEGSGGDYGYTF,TGCAGCGTTGAAGGGAGTGGAGGGGACTATGGCTACACCTTC
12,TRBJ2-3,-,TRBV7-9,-,CASSPKVDTQYF,TGTGCCAGCAGTCCGAAGGTAGATACGCAGTATTTT
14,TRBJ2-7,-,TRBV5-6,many,CASSGWEDPYEQYF,TGTGCCAGCAGCGGTTGGGAGGACCCCTACGAGCAGTACTTC
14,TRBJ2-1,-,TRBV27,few,CASSLWQGRNEQFF,TGTGCCAGCAGTTTGTGGCAGGGTCGTAATGAGCAGTTCTTC
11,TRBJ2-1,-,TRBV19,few,CASSIAGLQFF,TGTGCCAGTAGTATAGCCGGCCTTCAGTTCTTC
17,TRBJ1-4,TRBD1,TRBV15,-,CATSRLDPGLGGEKLFF,TGTGCCACCAGCAGACTCGACCCGGGACTAGGGGGCGAAAAACTGTTTTTT
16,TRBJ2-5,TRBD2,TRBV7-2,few,CASSSHRAGGGETQYF,TGTGCCAGCAGCTCCCATAGAGCGGGGGGTGGGGAGACCCAGTACTTC
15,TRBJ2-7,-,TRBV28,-,CASSLKGIKPYEQYF,TGTGCCAGCAGTTTAAAGGGAATTAAGCCCTACGAGCAGTACTTC
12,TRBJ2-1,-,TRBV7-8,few,CASSFLATGKFF,TGTGCCAGCAGCTTCTTAGCGACCGGGAAGTTCTTC
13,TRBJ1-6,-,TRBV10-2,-,CASSDQVNSPLHF,TGCGCCAGCAGTGATCAGGTTAATTCACCCCTCCACTTT
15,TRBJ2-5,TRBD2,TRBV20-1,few,CSATLSGGAGETQYF,TGCAGTGCTACTCTTAGCGGGGGGGCCGGGGAGACCCAGTACTTC
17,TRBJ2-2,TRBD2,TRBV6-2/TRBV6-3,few,CASSANAGGGYTGELFF,TGTGCCAGCAGCGCCAACGCGGGAGGGGGGTACACCGGGGAGCTGTTTTTT
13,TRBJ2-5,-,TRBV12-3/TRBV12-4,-,CASSFGFQETQYF,TGTGCCAGCAGTTTCGGGTTCCAAGAGACCCAGTACTTC
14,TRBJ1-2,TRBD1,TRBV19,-,CASLLRAGTDGYTF,TGTGCCAGCCTACTTCGGGCAGGGACAGATGGCTACACCTTC
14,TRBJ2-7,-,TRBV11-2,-,CASSLVRVSYEQYF,TGTGCCAGCAGCTTAGTAAGGGTTTCTTACGAGCAGTACTTC
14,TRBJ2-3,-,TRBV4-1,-,CASSPTFGTDTQYF,TGCGCCAGCAGCCCGACTTTCGGCACAGATACGCAGTATTTT
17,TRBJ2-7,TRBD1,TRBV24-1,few,CATSERQGYLSSYEQYF,TGTGCCACCAGTGAACGACAGGGTTACCTTAGCTCCTACGAGCAGTACTTC
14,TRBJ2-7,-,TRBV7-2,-,CASSPWGSTYEQYF,TGTGCCAGCAGCCCTTGGGGCAGTACCTACGAGCAGTACTTC
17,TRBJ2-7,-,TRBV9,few,CASSAHSEGAYNYEQYF,TGTGCCAGCAGCGCCCATTCGGAGGGGGCGTACAACTACGAGCAGTACTTC
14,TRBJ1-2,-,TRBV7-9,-,CASSPRGLIEGYTF,TGTGCCAGCAGCCCTCGAGGCCTCATTGAGGGCTACACCTTC
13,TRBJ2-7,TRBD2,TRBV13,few,CASRLAGAHEQYF,TGTGCCAGCAGGTTAGCGGGAGCCCACGAGCAGTACTTC
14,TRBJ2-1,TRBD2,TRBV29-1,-,CSVGPGLAIYEQFF,TGCAGCGTGGGACCGGGACTAGCGATCTATGAGCAGTTCTTC
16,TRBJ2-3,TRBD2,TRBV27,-,CASSFLSGRATDTQYF,TGTGCCAGCAGTTTCCTGAGCGGGAGGGCGACAGATACGCAGTATTTT
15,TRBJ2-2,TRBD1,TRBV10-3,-,CAISETGGSTGELFF,TGTGCCATCAGTGAGACAGGGGGAAGCACCGGGGAGCTGTTTTTT
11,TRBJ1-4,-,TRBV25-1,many,CASRLGEKLFF,TGTGCCAGCCGGTTGGGGGAAAAACTGTTTTTT
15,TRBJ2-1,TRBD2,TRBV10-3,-,CAISDSSGGAWEQFF,TGTGCCATCAGTGACTCTAGCGGGGGGGCCTGGGAGCAGTTCTTC
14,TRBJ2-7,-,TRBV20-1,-,CSASAGPNYYEQYF,TGCAGTGCTAGTGCAGGGCCCAACTACTACGAGCAGTACTTC
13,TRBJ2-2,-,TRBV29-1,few,CSVGDGDTGELFF,TGCAGCGTGGGGGACGGGGACACCGGGGAGCTGTTTTTT
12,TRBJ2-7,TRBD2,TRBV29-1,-,CSVGLAAYEQYF,TGCAGCGTGGGACTAGCGGCCTACGAGCAGTACTTC
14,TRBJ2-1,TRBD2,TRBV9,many,CASSDSGGYNEQFF,TGTGCCAGCAGCGATAGCGGGGGCTACAATGAGCAGTTCTTC